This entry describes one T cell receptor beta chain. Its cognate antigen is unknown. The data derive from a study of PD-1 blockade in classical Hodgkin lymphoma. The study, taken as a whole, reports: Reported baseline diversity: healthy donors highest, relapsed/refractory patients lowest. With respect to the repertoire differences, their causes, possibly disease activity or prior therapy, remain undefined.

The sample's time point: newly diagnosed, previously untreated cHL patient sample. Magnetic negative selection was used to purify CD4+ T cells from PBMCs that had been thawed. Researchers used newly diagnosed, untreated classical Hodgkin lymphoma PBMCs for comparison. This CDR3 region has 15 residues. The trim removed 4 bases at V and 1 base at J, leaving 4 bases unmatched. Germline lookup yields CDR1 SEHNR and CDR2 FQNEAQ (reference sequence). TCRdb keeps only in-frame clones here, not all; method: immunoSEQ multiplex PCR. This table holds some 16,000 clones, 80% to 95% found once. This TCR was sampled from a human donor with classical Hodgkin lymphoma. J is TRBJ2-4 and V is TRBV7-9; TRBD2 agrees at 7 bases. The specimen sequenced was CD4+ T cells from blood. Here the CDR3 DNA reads TGTGCCAGCAGCTCCAGCGGGACGGCCAAAAACATTCAGTACTTC. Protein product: CASSSSGTAKNIQYF.